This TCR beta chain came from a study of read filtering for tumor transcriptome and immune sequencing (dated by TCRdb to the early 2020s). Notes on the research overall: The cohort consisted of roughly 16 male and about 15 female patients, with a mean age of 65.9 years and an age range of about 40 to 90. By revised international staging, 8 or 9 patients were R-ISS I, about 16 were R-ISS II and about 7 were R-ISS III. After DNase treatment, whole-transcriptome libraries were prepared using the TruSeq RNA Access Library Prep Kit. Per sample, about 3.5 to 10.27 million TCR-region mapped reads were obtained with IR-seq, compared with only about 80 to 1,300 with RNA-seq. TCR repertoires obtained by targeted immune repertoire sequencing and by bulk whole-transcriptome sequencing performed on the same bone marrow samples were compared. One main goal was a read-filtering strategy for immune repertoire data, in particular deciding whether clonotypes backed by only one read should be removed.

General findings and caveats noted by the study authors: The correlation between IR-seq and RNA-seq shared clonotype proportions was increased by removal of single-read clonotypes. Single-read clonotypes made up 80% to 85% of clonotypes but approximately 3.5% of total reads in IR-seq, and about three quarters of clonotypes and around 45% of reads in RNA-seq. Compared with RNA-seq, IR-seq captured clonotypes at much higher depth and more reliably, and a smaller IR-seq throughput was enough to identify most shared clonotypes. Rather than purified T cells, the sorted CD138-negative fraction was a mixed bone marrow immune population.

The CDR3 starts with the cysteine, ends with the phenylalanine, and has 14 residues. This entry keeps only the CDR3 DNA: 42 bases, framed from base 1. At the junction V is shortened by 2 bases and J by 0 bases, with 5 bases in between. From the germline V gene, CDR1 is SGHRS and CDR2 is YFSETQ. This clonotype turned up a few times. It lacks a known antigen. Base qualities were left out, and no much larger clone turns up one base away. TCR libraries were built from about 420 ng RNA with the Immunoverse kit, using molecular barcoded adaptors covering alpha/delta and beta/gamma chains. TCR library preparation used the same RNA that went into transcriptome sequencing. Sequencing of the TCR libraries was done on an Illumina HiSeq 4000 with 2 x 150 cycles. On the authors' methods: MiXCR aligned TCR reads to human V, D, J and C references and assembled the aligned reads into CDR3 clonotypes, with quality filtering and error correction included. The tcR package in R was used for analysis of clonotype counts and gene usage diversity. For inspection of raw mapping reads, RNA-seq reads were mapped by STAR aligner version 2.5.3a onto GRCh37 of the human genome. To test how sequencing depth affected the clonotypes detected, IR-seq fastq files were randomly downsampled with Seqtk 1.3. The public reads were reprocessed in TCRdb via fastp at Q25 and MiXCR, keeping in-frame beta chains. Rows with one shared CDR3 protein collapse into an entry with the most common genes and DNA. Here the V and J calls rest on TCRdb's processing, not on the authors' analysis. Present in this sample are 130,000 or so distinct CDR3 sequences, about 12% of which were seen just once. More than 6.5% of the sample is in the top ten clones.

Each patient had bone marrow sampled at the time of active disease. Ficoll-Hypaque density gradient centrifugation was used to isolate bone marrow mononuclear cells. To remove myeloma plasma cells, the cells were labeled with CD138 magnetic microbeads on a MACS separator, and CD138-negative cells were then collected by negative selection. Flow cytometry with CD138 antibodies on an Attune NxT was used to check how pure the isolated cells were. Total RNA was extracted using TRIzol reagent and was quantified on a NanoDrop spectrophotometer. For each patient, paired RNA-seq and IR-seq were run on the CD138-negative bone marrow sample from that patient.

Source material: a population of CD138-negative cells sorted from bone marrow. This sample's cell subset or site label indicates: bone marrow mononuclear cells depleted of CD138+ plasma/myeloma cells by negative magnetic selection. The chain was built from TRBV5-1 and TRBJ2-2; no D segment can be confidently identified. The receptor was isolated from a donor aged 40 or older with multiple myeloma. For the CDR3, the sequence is CASSFWPNTGELFF. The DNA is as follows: TGCGCCAGCAGCTTCTGGCCGAACACCGGGGAGCTGTTTTTT.